Listed below are T cell receptor beta chains from one sample, sequenced in a study of early T cells in non-severe SARS-CoV-2 infection. One entry per CDR3 protein results from TCRdb running MiXCR on the 5' RACE reads. Of 65,000 to 85,000 distinct CDR3 sequences in the sample, around 10% were seen once. The sequencing sample was made of whole blood. These receptors all come from an adult who was a healthcare worker with PCR-confirmed SARS-CoV-2 infection or an uninfected control (not recorded which). Each CDR3 is given without its conserved first and last residue. Each record gives: CDR3 length, V gene, CDR3 protein.

11	TRBV18	ASPPSGGSRTF
13	TRBV20-1	SARSETGSSYEQY
12	TRBV19	ASSIGAVPDTQY
11	TRBV6-1	ASSTGSNQPQH
11	TRBV5-6	ASSPHSTDTQY
10	TRBV6-6	ASRVVPYEQY
11	TRBV29-1	SMRERAGSPLH
9	TRBV7-2	ASSERNTQY
13	TRBV29-1	SVQLLADGTDTQY
13	TRBV15	ATSRALARTDTQY
13	TRBV30	AWSSRGGLWTEAF
15	TRBV24-1	ATSGTDTVSGANVLT
13	TRBV4-1	ASSQVKQGDSPLH
11	TRBV5-1	ASSLAEIYEQY
13	TRBV7-2	ASNPRGTGAGELF
13	TRBV29-1	SVVRSDSRGWEQY
13	TRBV6-1	ASSVSDTSNQPQH
13	TRBV11-1	ASSSGGLNTGELF
13	TRBV29-1	SVRVRTPGSYEQY
11	TRBV6-1	ASSEAPSETQY
13	TRBV3-1	ASSQVRGLGNEQF
14	TRBV12-3/TRBV12-4	ASSYPRERNSYEQY
13	TRBV5-4	ASSLSPRSVNEQF
16	TRBV28	ASSSPGTSGRPVDTQY
13	TRBV19	ASQEGGQVTDTQY
13	TRBV7-2	ASKEQGRIQETQY
12	TRBV19	ASSPHRVNQPQH
11	TRBV10-1	ASSDPSSYEQY
14	TRBV20-1	SATPPGTQSNQPQH
9	TRBV21-1	ASGGGGELF
12	TRBV29-1	SVLQTSGLNEQF
13	TRBV4-1	ASSQDRGNSDTQY
13	TRBV10-1	ASSETSGYTDTQY
14	TRBV12-3/TRBV12-4	ASGKSQGYGDQPQH
10	TRBV20-1	SARSGTAEAF
13	TRBV11-2	ASSFGGGASDTQY
11	TRBV4-1	ASSQGMGETQY
12	TRBV10-1	ASSRGRSPYEQY
15	TRBV12-5	ASGSRDRGHSRYGYT
15	TRBV4-1	ASSPKGLEASGNEQY
13	TRBV4-2	ASSQDLTEDYEQY
17	TRBV11-2	ASSLDPPNSGSSYNEQF
16	TRBV6-1	ASSDSGRGSPGANVLT
15	TRBV6-6	ASSYSASGGSTDTQY
14	TRBV5-4	ASSFAGKTGYNEQF
14	TRBV10-2	ASSHGDSRSGNTIY
12	TRBV7-8	ASSSGPTSYGYT
12	TRBV18	ASSPDKFNSPLH
11	TRBV30	AWTRTGTDTQY
10	TRBV12-3/TRBV12-4	ASSSEGNIQY
10	TRBV6-6	ASSLRNSPLH